These T cell receptor beta chains were read from a single sample in a study of blood T cell repertoires in COVID-19. Produced via immunoSEQ multiplex PCR; TCRdb's table is partial and in-frame only. The sample includes approximately 310,000 clones, roughly 84% of them seen just once. The sample consisted of peripheral blood. These TCRs come from a man aged 50-60 years with active or convalescent COVID-19. Each CDR3 is given with its conserved first and last residue. The order of the fields is V gene, D gene, clone size, J gene, CDR3 DNA, CDR3 protein. The D gene is left open where the match is weak. Clone size is stated in some rows and not others, as once, few, many or a class when expanded.

v_gene: TRBV19
d_gene: TRBD1
abundance: NA
j_gene: TRBJ1-5
CDR3nt: TGTGCCAGTAGTCGGGACAGGGGGCGCTTAAGGAATCAGCCCCAGCATTTT
CDR3aa: CASSRDRGRLRNQPQHF

v_gene: TRBV18
d_gene: TRBD1
abundance: once
j_gene: TRBJ2-2
CDR3nt: TGTGCCAGCTCACCTTCCGGGACAGGGTACACCGGGGAGCTGTTTTTT
CDR3aa: CASSPSGTGYTGELFF

v_gene: TRBV28
d_gene: NA
abundance: NA
j_gene: TRBJ2-3
CDR3nt: TGTGCCAGCAGTAATGGTCGGAGTCAAGATACGCAGTATTTT
CDR3aa: CASSNGRSQDTQYF

v_gene: TRBV19
d_gene: TRBD1
abundance: NA
j_gene: TRBJ1-5
CDR3nt: TGTGCCAGTAGTATCACCGGGACAGGGCGAGACAATCAGCCCCAGCATTTT
CDR3aa: CASSITGTGRDNQPQHF

v_gene: TRBV27
d_gene: TRBD2
abundance: once
j_gene: TRBJ2-7
CDR3nt: TGTGCCAGCAGTAATAGCGGGAACGATATGTACGAGCAGTACTTC
CDR3aa: CASSNSGNDMYEQYF

v_gene: TRBV21-1
d_gene: NA
abundance: NA
j_gene: TRBJ1-4
CDR3nt: TGTGCCAGCAGCAAATCTACGGGACAGCGAAAACTGTTTTTT
CDR3aa: CASSKSTGQRKLFF

v_gene: TRBV30
d_gene: NA
abundance: NA
j_gene: TRBJ1-4
CDR3nt: TGTGCCTGGAGTGTCGCGGGGCCAGCCCTTGAAAAACTGTTTTTT
CDR3aa: CAWSVAGPALEKLFF

v_gene: TRBV4-3
d_gene: NA
abundance: NA
j_gene: TRBJ2-7
CDR3nt: TGCGCCAGCAGCAGAGCCATAAACTACGAGCAGTACTTC
CDR3aa: CASSRAINYEQYF

v_gene: TRBV2
d_gene: TRBD1
abundance: NA
j_gene: TRBJ1-2
CDR3nt: TGTGCCAGCAGTATAGGGACAGACAGCTACACCTTC
CDR3aa: CASSIGTDSYTF

v_gene: TRBV5-1
d_gene: NA
abundance: NA
j_gene: TRBJ2-1
CDR3nt: TGCGCCAGCAGGAGGGTAGCGCCCGGGGATGAGCAGTTCTTC
CDR3aa: CASRRVAPGDEQFF

v_gene: TRBV5-6
d_gene: NA
abundance: NA
j_gene: TRBJ1-1
CDR3nt: TGTGCCAGCAGTTCCCTGTTGACAGGTGGCACTGAAGCTTTCTTT
CDR3aa: CASSSLLTGGTEAFF

v_gene: TRBV7-9
d_gene: NA
abundance: NA
j_gene: TRBJ1-2
CDR3nt: TGTGCCAGCAGCTTAGTCTCCCTCGCGGGTGGCTACACCTTC
CDR3aa: CASSLVSLAGGYTF

v_gene: TRBV9
d_gene: NA
abundance: NA
j_gene: TRBJ1-1
CDR3nt: TGTGCCAGCAGCGTAGGGGTACAGAGGAACACTGAAGCTTTCTTT
CDR3aa: CASSVGVQRNTEAFF

v_gene: TRBV21-1
d_gene: NA
abundance: NA
j_gene: TRBJ1-5
CDR3nt: TGTGCCAGCAGCTTTAGCCAGGGGAGAGACAATCAGCCCCAGCATTTT
CDR3aa: CASSFSQGRDNQPQHF